This TCR beta chain came from a study of blood T cell repertoires in COVID-19. Participants came from fewer than 25 US areas, aged roughly 18 to 89 years. Participants were placed into cohorts based on the clinical history they reported. As handled by the study authors: Reference gene primer amplification gave estimated nucleated cell counts. Some clones are missing from TCRdb's copy, which holds only in-frame ones; the method was immunoSEQ multiplex PCR. V, J and clone size are taken as reported in that table, and D and trimming were inferred from the DNA itself. The table includes 350,000 to 450,000 clones, 89% detected once. CDR3 length: 15 amino acids. V lost 5 bases to trimming and J lost 2 bases; unmatched junction nucleotides: 8. CDR1 and CDR2 (germline): MNHEY, SVGEGT.

The rearrangement uses TRBV6-2 or TRBV6-3 and TRBJ1-2; 7 bases are shared with TRBD1. The sequence derives from a woman aged 30 to 39 who had recovered from COVID-19. Input material: PBMCs or T cells enriched from blood (not recorded which). For the CDR3, the DNA is TGTGCCAGCAGTACCAGACAGGGACCAAACTATGGCTACACCTTC. Its translation: CASSTRQGPNYGYTF.